Sequencing of this TCR beta chain was carried out in a study of blood T cell repertoires in COVID-19. Whole-study context: The origin of the acute and convalescent COVID-19 samples was the United States, Italy and Spain. PBMCs, B-cell-depleted T cells, or T cells were the source of the cDNA or gDNA that made up the material.

Germline V gene sequence: CDR1 MNHNY, CDR2 SVGAGI (reference sequence). V dropped 6 bases and J dropped 8; count of bases not matched to a gene: 15. The CDR3 has 16 amino acids. In the study's own analysis: Reference gene primer amplification in the assay estimated nucleated cell counts. The method was immunoSEQ multiplex PCR; TCRdb's version includes in-frame clones alone and lacks a portion of them. V, J and clone size were drawn from that table, and D and trimming were deduced from the DNA. The table records about 270,000 clones, approximately 86% of them present only once. Sequencing was carried out using peripheral blood. The chain recombines TRBV6-6 with TRBJ2-1, with TRBD2 matching 8 bases. This clonotype was obtained from a woman aged 45-65 years with active or convalescent COVID-19. CDR3 sequence: CASRPRLREGRYEQFF. CDR3 in DNA: TGTGCCAGCAGACCCAGGCTCCGGGAGGGCCGTTATGAGCAGTTCTTC.